This T cell receptor beta chain derives from a study of OX40 agonist ivuxolimab in advanced cancers. Study information: Patients received ivuxolimab, an intravenous treatment, every 2 weeks at 0.01 to 10 mg/kg. Of the patients, three showed partial responses, one with hepatocellular carcinoma and two with cutaneous melanoma.

Germline V CDR1 and CDR2: SGHRS, YFSETQ. Trimming left V 0 bases short and J 4 bases short, with 10 bases between. The CDR3 runs 14 residues. Measured with immunoSEQ multiplex PCR; TCRdb has only the in-frame clones, and not every one. The repertoire holds around 62,000 clones, with more than 65% as singletons. Anyone with autoimmune disease history or systemic immunosuppression was excluded. The receptor was isolated from an adult with an advanced solid tumor such as melanoma, head and neck, liver or kidney cancer. The sample in question was CD4+ or CD8+ T cells sorted from blood, obtained in a trial of the OX40 agonist ivuxolimab. This chain joins TRBV5-1 and TRBJ1-2, with no clear D. The CDR3 DNA sequence: TGCGCCAGCAGCTTGGCGCCTACCATCTATGGCTACACCTTC. Amino acid sequence: CASSLAPTIYGYTF.